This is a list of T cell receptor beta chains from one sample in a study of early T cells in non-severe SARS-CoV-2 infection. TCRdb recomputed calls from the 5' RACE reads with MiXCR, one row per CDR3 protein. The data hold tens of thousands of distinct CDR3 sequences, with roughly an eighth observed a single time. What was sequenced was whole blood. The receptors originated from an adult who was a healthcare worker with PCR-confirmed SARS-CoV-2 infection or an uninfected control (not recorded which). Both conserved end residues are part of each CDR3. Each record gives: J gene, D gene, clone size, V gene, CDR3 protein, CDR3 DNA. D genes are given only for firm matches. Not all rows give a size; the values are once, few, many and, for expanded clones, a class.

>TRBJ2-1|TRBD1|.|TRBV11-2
CASSPRTGQQFF
TGTGCCAGCAGCCCCCGGACAGGACAGCAGTTCTTC
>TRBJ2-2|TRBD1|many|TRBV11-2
CASSLGRQGVTGELFF
TGTGCCAGCAGCTTAGGTCGACAGGGGGTCACCGGGGAGCTGTTTTTT
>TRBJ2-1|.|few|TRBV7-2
CASSLESYNEQFF
TGTGCCAGCAGCTTGGAATCTTACAATGAGCAGTTCTTC
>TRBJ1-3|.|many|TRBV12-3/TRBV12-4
CASSLTGTVTIYF
TGTGCCAGCAGTTTAACCGGGACGGTCACCATATATTTT
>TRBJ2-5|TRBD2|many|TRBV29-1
CSALPGGPETQYF
TGCAGCGCTCTCCCGGGAGGGCCAGAGACCCAGTACTTC
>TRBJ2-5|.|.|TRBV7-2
CASSQAPGVETQYF
TGTGCCAGCAGCCAAGCCCCGGGGGTGGAGACCCAGTACTTC
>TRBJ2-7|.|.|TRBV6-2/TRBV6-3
CASRFRDFYEQYF
TGTGCCAGCCGCTTCAGGGATTTCTACGAGCAGTACTTC
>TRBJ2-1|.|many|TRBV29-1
CSVDVASRYNEQFF
TGCAGCGTTGATGTGGCTAGCAGATACAATGAGCAGTTCTTC
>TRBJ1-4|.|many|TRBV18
CASSRGNGKLFF
TGTGCCAGCTCGCGGGGTAACGGAAAACTGTTTTTT
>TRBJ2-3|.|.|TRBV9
CASSSRWTHTDTQYF
TGTGCCAGCAGCAGCCGTTGGACCCACACAGATACGCAGTATTTT
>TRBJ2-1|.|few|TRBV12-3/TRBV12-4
CASSSRTSYNEQFF
TGTGCCAGCAGTTCCCGGACCAGCTACAATGAGCAGTTCTTC
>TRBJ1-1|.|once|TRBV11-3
CASSLTLNTEAFF
TGTGCCAGCAGCTTGACCTTAAACACTGAAGCTTTCTTT
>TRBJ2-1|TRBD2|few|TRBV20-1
CSATGTRFINEQFF
TGCAGTGCTACCGGGACTAGATTTATCAATGAGCAGTTCTTC
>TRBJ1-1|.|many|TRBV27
CASSLDSWSEAFF
TGTGCCAGCAGCTTGGATAGTTGGTCTGAAGCTTTCTTT
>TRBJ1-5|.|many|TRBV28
CASFWGGNQPQHF
TGTGCCAGCTTCTGGGGGGGAAATCAGCCCCAGCATTTT
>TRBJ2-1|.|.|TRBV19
CASRAAGSYNEQFF
TGTGCCAGTAGGGCGGCAGGGTCCTACAATGAGCAGTTCTTC
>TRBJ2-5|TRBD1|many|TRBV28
CASSLGGWEETQYF
TGTGCCAGCAGTCTAGGGGGCTGGGAGGAGACCCAGTACTTC
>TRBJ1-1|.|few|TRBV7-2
CASSLEIREDDTEAFF
TGTGCCAGCAGCTTAGAGATTAGGGAAGATGACACTGAAGCTTTCTTT
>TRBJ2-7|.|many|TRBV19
CASSYGGGYEQYF
TGTGCCAGTAGTTACGGGGGCGGCTACGAGCAGTACTTC
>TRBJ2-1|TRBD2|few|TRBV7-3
CASSLRAGTSGNEQFF
TGTGCCAGCAGCTTAAGGGCAGGGACTAGCGGGAACGAGCAGTTCTTC
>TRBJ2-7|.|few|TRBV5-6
CASSLDLRYEGEQYF
TGTGCCAGCAGCTTGGACCTCCGATACGAGGGGGAGCAGTACTTC
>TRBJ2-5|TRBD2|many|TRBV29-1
CSAPGTSQETQYF
TGCAGCGCCCCCGGGACTAGCCAAGAGACCCAGTACTTC